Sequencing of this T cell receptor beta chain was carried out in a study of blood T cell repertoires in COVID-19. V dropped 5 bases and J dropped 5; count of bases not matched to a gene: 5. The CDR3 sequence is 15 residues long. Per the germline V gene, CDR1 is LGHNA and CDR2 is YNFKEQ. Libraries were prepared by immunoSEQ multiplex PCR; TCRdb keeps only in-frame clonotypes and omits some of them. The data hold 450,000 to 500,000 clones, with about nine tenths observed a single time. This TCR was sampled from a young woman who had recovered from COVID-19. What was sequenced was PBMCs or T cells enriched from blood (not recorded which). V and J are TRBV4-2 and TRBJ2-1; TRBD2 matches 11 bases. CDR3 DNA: TGTGCCAGCAGCTCCGCACTAGCGGGGGACAATGAGCAGTTCTTC. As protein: CASSSALAGDNEQFF.